Presented here are 14 T cell receptor beta chains from one specimen sequenced in a study of blood T cell repertoires in COVID-19. Clones were read by immunoSEQ multiplex PCR, and TCRdb kept only the in-frame ones, dropping some. This table holds tens of thousands of clones, just over 85% found once. Sequencing used peripheral blood. These TCRs come from a middle-aged man with active or convalescent COVID-19.

V gene TRBV4-1 combines with J gene TRBJ1-1; 12 nucleotides line up with TRBD1. Germline CDR1 MGHRA, CDR2 YSYEKL. There are 19 residues in the CDR3. The ends lost 1 base at V and 4 bases at J; junction bases unmatched: 13. CDR3 nucleotide sequence: TGCGCCAGCAGCCAAGGAAGGGACAGGGGGCGGTCGTCGGTCACTGAAGCTTTCTTT. It is translated as CASSQGRDRGRSSVTEAFF.

This clone was detected only once. The chain employs TRBV30 and TRBJ2-7; 9 nucleotides align to TRBD2. CDR1 is GTSNPN and CDR2 is SVGIG in the germline V gene (reference sequence). CDR3 length equals 14 residues. The V gene end was trimmed by 5 bases and the J gene end by 2 bases; junction bases not matched to a gene: 7. The CDR3 protein is CAWERGATPYEQYF. The CDR3 DNA sequence: TGTGCCTGGGAGCGGGGGGCCACCCCCTACGAGCAGTACTTC.

V usage is TRBV7-2 and J usage is TRBJ2-2; TRBD1 agrees at 7 bases. Germline V CDR1 and CDR2: SGHTA, FQGNSA. Trimming at V came to 0 bases and at J to 7 bases, leaving 5 bases not matched to a gene. The CDR3 loop spans 15 amino acids. The CDR3 spells CASSLAYRGIGELFF. The CDR3 DNA is TGTGCCAGCAGCTTAGCTTACAGGGGAATCGGGGAGCTGTTTTTT.

V and J are TRBV15 and TRBJ2-7; D gene ambiguous. Trimming removed 0 bases from V and 6 bases from J, with 9 bases in between. CDR1 is LNHNV, CDR2 YYDKDF, per germline (reference sequence). The CDR3 loop spans 13 amino acids. The CDR3, as DNA: TGTGCCACCAGCAGAGAAAGACAAAGCGAGCAGTACTTC. Translation gives CATSRERQSEQYF.

J is TRBJ2-2 and V is TRBV6-5; D ambiguous. The CDR3 covers 14 residues. V gave up 6 bases and J gave up 0 bases, with 8 bases separating them. The germline CDR1 and CDR2 sequences are MNHEY and SVGAGI. CDR3 sequence reads: CASSRTTNTGELFF. In DNA, the CDR3 is TGTGCCAGCAGCCGAACAACGAACACCGGGGAGCTGTTTTTT.

This chain uses TRBV5-8 with TRBJ1-2, with 10 nucleotides matching TRBD1. Looked up from germline, CDR1 is SGHTS and CDR2 is YDEGEE. The CDR3 runs 13 residues. V lost 4 bases to trimming and J lost 7 bases; unmatched junction nucleotides: 4. As DNA, the CDR3 is TGTGCCAGCAGCCGGGGACAGGGGTTTGGCTACACCTTC. It translates to CASSRGQGFGYTF.

This clone was observed a few times. This chain joins TRBV19 and TRBJ2-7; 10 bases fit TRBD2. Losses at the gene ends were 4 bases for V and 4 bases for J; bases not matched to a gene: 4. CDR1 and CDR2 from the germline V gene are LNHDA and SQIVND (reference sequence). The CDR3 has 14 amino acids. The CDR3 loop reads CASSRRTSGYEQYF. The CDR3 bases are TGTGCCAGTAGTAGGAGGACTAGCGGTTACGAGCAGTACTTC.

There are many counts of this clone. The CDR3 spells CASRSQFPGDKNIQYF. The CDR3 DNA sequence: TGTGCAAGTCGCTCTCAATTTCCCGGGGACAAAAACATTCAGTACTTC. V gene TRBV12-2 combines with J gene TRBJ2-4; the table's D call of TRBD2 was not tested on the DNA. TRBV12-2 is classified as a pseudogene. The length of the CDR3 is 16 residues.

V is TRBV6-2 or TRBV6-3 and J is TRBJ2-3, with D possibly matching TRBD2 (6 bases). The germline CDR1 and CDR2 sequences are MNHEY and SVGEGT. The CDR3 runs 13 residues. The V end lost 4 bases, the J end lost 4 bases, and 9 bases lay between the germline ends. This chain's CDR3 is CASSSKRADTQYF. The CDR3, as DNA: TGTGCCAGCAGTTCTAAGCGGGCAGATACGCAGTATTTT.

The chain joins TRBV29-1 to TRBJ1-4, with TRBD1 matching 12 bases. The germline gives CDR1 SQVTM, CDR2 ANQGSEA. The trim removed 4 bases at V and 8 bases at J, leaving 5 bases unmatched. The CDR3 sequence is 14 residues long. The CDR3: CSVVSGTGGEKLFF. The CDR3 DNA sequence: TGCAGCGTTGTTTCTGGGACAGGGGGCGAAAAACTGTTTTTT. The full variable domain, rest sourced from reference TRBV29-1 and TRBJ1-4, is SAVISQKPSRDICQRGTSLTIQCQVDSQVTMMFWYRQQPGQSLTLIATANQGSEATYESGFVIDKFPISRPNLTFSTLTVSNMSPEDSSIYLCSVVSGTGGEKLFFGSGTQLSVL.

The chain employs TRBV3-1 (or the pseudogene TRBV3-2) and TRBJ1-2, with unresolved D. This CDR3 is 15 amino acids long. Trimming pared 4 bases from V and 4 bases from J, leaving 16 bases between. Germline CDR1 is LGHDT and CDR2 is YNNKEL (reference sequence). The CDR3: CASSPPLLLSYGYTF. DNA of the CDR3: TGTGCCAGCAGCCCGCCGTTGTTGCTGAGCTATGGCTACACCTTC.

The chain couples TRBV5-1 to TRBJ2-1; 8 bases line up with TRBD1. The CDR3 has 15 residues. Germline V gene data show CDR1 as SGHRS and CDR2 as YFSETQ. Losses at the gene ends were 5 bases for V and 6 bases for J; bases not matched to a gene: 10. The DNA of the CDR3 is TGCGCCAGCAGAAAAGGACAGGGTTTGGTCAATGAGCAGTTCTTC. It encodes CASRKGQGLVNEQFF.

This sequence joins TRBV10-3 and TRBJ2-2; 8 bases fit TRBD1. The junction had 5 bases not matched to a gene; V was cut back by 2 bases and J by 0 bases. CDR1 and CDR2 from the germline V gene are ENHRY and SYGVKD. CDR3 size: 17 residues. CDR3 bases: TGTGCCATCAGTGAGGGACAGGGAGGTTCGAACACCGGGGAGCTGTTTTTT. It yields the protein CAISEGQGGSNTGELFF.

The rearrangement links TRBV4-2 to TRBJ1-2; 11 positions match TRBD1. Trimming took 0 bases from V and 4 from J; bases not matched to a gene: 7. CDR3 size: 17 residues. Germline V CDR1 and CDR2: LGHNA, YNFKEQ. CDR3 loop: CASSQDLGQGAIYGYTF. The CDR3 DNA is TGTGCCAGCAGCCAAGATCTTGGACAGGGGGCCATCTATGGCTACACCTTC.